This TCR beta chain was retrieved from a study of blood T cell repertoires in COVID-19. At the level of the study: The United States, Italy and Spain were the sources of the acute and convalescent COVID-19 samples. Sample material is recorded as cDNA or gDNA derived from T cells, B-cell-depleted T cells, or PBMCs.

From germline, CDR1 is SNHLY and CDR2 FYNNEI. The length of the CDR3 is 12 residues. Original processing notes: Amplification of reference gene primers provided the estimated nucleated cell counts. Using immunoSEQ multiplex PCR, the repertoire was profiled, and TCRdb retains in-frame clones only, with some absent. V and J calls and clone size are as listed in that table; D and trimming were resolved from the DNA. The table has about 300,000 clones, roughly 90% seen once. To note about this clone: One end of the junction fails to match germline, which may point to a read error.

The sequenced sample consisted of peripheral blood. The receptor comes from a man between 18 and 35 years old who had recovered from COVID-19. The genes are TRBV2 and TRBJ2-4, with D possibly matching TRBD2 (7 bases). CDR3: CASRAQAGHLAF. For the CDR3, the DNA is TGTGCCAGCAGAGCCCAAGCGGGACATTTGGCCTTC. The full variable domain, its missing parts supplied by reference TRBV2 and TRBJ2-4, is EPEVTQTPSHQVTQMGQEVILRCVPISNHLYFYWYRQILGQKVEFLVSFYNNEISEKSEIFDDQFSVERPDGSNFTLKIRSTKLEDSAMYFCASRAQAGHLAFGAGTRLSVL.